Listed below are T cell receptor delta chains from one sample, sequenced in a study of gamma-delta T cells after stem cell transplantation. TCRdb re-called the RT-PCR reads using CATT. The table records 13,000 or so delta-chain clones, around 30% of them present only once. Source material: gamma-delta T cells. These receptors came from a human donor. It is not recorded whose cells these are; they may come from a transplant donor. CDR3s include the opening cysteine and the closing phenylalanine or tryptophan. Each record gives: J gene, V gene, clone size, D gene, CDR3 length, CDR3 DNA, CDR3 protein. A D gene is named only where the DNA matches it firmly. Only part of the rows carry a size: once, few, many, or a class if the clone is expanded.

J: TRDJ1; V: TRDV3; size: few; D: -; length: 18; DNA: TGTGCCTTTAGTAGGCCTTCGGACTACGGGGACTTCACCGATAAACTCATCTTT; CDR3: CAFSRPSDYGDFTDKLIF
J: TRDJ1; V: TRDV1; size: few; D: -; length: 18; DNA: TGTGCTCTTGGGGAAACGGTTTATAACCTCGGAGGGTTACCGAAACTCATCTTT; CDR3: CALGETVYNLGGLPKLIF
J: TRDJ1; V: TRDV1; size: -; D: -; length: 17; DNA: TGTGCTCTTGGGGATGCCCCCTTCGGCCTAAGCACCGATAAACTCATCTTT; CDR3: CALGDAPFGLSTDKLIF
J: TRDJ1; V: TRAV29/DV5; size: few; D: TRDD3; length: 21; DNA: TGTGCAGCCACCCCGTTGGGACTGGGGGATACTCCATACTCCTACACCGATAAACTCATCTTT; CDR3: CAATPLGLGDTPYSYTDKLIF
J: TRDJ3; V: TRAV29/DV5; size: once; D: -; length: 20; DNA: TGTGCAGCAAGCGCAAGAGAAGGCCTTCCCAGCTCCTGGGACACCCGACAGATGTTTTTC; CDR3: CAASAREGLPSSWDTRQMFF
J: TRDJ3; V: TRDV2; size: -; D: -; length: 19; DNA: TGTGCCTGTGACACCGGAGGGGCCCCTAGCTCCTGGGACACCCGACAGATGTTTTTC; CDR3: CACDTGGAPSSWDTRQMFF
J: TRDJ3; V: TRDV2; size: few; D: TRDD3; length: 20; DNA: TGTGCCTGTGACAAAGTACTGGGGGATACGAGCTCCTGGGACACCCGACAGATGTTTTTC; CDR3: CACDKVLGDTSSWDTRQMFF
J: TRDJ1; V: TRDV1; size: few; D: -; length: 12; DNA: TGTGCTCTTGGGGAACCTTATCAGAAACTCATCTTT; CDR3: CALGEPYQKLIF
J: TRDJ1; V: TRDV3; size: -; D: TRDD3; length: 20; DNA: TGTGCCTCCTCCGTCCCCTACTGGGGGATAAATGGTACGTACACCGATAAACTCATCTTT; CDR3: CASSVPYWGINGTYTDKLIF
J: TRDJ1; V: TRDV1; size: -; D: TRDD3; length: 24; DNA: TGTGCTCTTGGGGACCATCCCCCGTACTGGGGGATATTATTATTGGCTTGGTACACCGATAAACTCATCTTT; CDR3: CALGDHPPYWGILLLAWYTDKLIF
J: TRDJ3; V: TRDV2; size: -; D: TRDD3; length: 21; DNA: TGTGCCTGCGACAGAATCAGGGGTGGGGGATACCCCACCTGGGACACCCGACAGATGTTTTTC; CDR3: CACDRIRGGGYPTWDTRQMFF
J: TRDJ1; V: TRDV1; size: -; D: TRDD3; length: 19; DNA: TGTGCTCTTGGAGAACTACGGGTTGCTGGGGGTTATTACACCGATAAACTCATCTTT; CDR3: CALGELRVAGGYYTDKLIF
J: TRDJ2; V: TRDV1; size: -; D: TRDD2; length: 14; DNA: TGTGCTCTTGGGGAGGTCCTTCCTACAGCACAACTCTTCTTT; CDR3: CALGEVLPTAQLFF
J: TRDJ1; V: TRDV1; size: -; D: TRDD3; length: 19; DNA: TGTGCTATTGGGGTCCGCTGCCGGGGAACTGGGGGATTAACCGATAAACTCATCTTT; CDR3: CAIGVRCRGTGGLTDKLIF
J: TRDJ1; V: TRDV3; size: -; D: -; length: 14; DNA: TGTGCCTGTAGGGATGCCCTCGACACCGATAAACTCATCTTT; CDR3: CACRDALDTDKLIF
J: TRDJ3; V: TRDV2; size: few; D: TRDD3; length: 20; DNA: TGTGCCTGTGACATCCCCGTACTGGGGGATAGCTCCTGGGACACCCGACAGATGTTTTTC; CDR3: CACDIPVLGDSSWDTRQMFF
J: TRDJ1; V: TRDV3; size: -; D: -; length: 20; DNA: TGTGCCTTTATTTCCTTCTTCCGGCCTGGGAATACACCGTACACCGATAAACTCATCTTT; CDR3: CAFISFFRPGNTPYTDKLIF
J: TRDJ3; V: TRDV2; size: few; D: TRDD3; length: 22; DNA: TGTGCCTGTGACACCGTAAAGCTGTACTGGGGCTCCAGCTCCTGGGACACCCGACAGATGTTTTTC; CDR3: CACDTVKLYWGSSSWDTRQMFF
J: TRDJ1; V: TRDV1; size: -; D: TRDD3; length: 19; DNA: TGTGCTCTTGGGGAGGATACGCTGGGGGATACTCGAGGGACCGATAAACTCATCTTT; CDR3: CALGEDTLGDTRGTDKLIF
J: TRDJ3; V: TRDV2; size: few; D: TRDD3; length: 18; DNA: TGTGCCTGTGACACTGTACTGGGGCTCACCTGGGACACCCGACAGATGTTTTTC; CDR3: CACDTVLGLTWDTRQMFF
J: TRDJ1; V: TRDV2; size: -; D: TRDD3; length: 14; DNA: TGTGCCTGTGACAGAAGGACTGGGGGATACGAACTCATCTTT; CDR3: CACDRRTGGYELIF
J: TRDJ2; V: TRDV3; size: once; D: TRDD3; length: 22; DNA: TGTGCCTCTTTCTCCACTGGGGGATCAAGGCCGACACCCCCCTATGCTAAGGCACAACTCTTCTTT; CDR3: CASFSTGGSRPTPPYAKAQLFF
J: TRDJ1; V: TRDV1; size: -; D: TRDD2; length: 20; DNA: TGTGCTCTTGGGGTCGGCCTTCCTAAACGGTCGGATATTGGCACCGATAAACTCATCTTT; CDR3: CALGVGLPKRSDIGTDKLIF
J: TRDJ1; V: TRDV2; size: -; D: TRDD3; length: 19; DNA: TGTGCCTGTGACAAACACTGGGGGACGGAACCGTCGTACACCGATAAACTCATCTTT; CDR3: CACDKHWGTEPSYTDKLIF
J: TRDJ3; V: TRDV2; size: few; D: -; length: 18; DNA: TGTGCCTGTGACACATGGGGCCCCGGCTCCTGGGACACCCGACAGATGTTTTTC; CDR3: CACDTWGPGSWDTRQMFF
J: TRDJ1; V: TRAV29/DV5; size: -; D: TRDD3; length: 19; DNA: TGTGCAGCAAGCCCCTTTCTACTGGGGGATAAAAGGGACACCGATAAACTCATCTTT; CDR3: CAASPFLLGDKRDTDKLIF
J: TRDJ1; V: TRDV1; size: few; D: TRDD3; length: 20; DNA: TGTGCTCTTAGCGATTCCTACCCTGGGGGATACCCGGTATTGGCCGATAAACTCATCTTT; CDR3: CALSDSYPGGYPVLADKLIF
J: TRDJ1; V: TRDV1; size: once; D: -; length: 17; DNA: TGTGCTCTTGGGGAATTTGGGTATAGGATACTCACCGATAAACTCATCTTT; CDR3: CALGEFGYRILTDKLIF
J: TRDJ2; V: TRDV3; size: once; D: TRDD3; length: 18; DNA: TGTGCCTTTAGGACCAGTACTGGGGGACCAGCTTTGACAGCACAACTCTTCTTT; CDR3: CAFRTSTGGPALTAQLFF
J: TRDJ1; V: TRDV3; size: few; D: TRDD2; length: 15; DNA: TGTGCCTTGTCCTTCCTACGTACCTACACCGATAAACTCATCTTT; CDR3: CALSFLRTYTDKLIF
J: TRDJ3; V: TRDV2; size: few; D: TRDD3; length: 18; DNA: TGTGCCTGTGACCCAGTACTGGGGGATACCTGGGACACCCGACAGATGTTTTTC; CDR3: CACDPVLGDTWDTRQMFF
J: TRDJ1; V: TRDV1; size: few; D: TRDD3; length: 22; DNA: TGTGCTCTTGGGGAACTAGCGGGCCCGTGGTACCGGGGGATACGTCTCCTAGGGGAACTCATCTTT; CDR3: CALGELAGPWYRGIRLLGELIF